The 25 T cell receptor beta chains in this list originate from one sample, sequenced in a study of T-cell memory formation after mild COVID-19. In TCRdb, the 5' RACE reads were re-called with MiXCR into one record per CDR3 protein. The top ten clones hold around 41% of a sample with about 110,000 distinct CDR3 sequences, about 24% of them seen once. Sample: PBMCs or a T cell subset sorted from them (not recorded which). The source of these receptors is a man between 18 and 35 years old who had mild COVID-19 (a few samples of this study predate the infection). Cell type and time point are not known.

This clonotype came up many times. CDR3 in DNA: TGCAGCGTCAGGGCGATCTCTGGAAACACCATATATTTT. Amino acids: CSVRAISGNTIYF. This chain joins TRBV29-1 and TRBJ1-3; D is possibly TRBD1 (5 bases). V was pared by 6 bases and J by 0 bases, with 9 bases between. This CDR3 is 13 amino acids long. Looked up from germline, CDR1 is SQVTM and CDR2 is ANQGSEA. The complete variable domain, with remaining parts taken from reference TRBV29-1 and TRBJ1-3, reads SAVISQKPSRDICQRGTSLTIQCQVDSQVTMMFWYRQQPGQSLTLIATANQGSEATYESGFVIDKFPISRPNLTFSTLTVSNMSPEDSSIYLCSVRAISGNTIYFGEGSWLTVV.

This clonotype was seen more than once but under ten times. The chain recombines TRBV11-2 with TRBJ2-7, with D perhaps given as TRBD1 or TRBD2 (5 bases each). Germline CDR1 is SGHAT and CDR2 is FQNNGV. V dropped 1 base and J dropped 5 bases, with 9 bases sitting between them. The CDR3 is made up of 13 amino acids. The CDR3, as DNA: TGTGCCAGCAGCTTAGGGGTGGGGGACGAGCAGTACTTC. Amino acids: CASSLGVGDEQYF. The entire variable domain, with the rest obtained from reference TRBV11-2 and TRBJ2-7, is as follows: EAGVAQSPRYKIIEKRQSVAFWCNPISGHATLYWYQQILGQGPKLLIQFQNNGVVDDSQLPKDRFSAERLKGVDSTLKIQPAKLEDSAVYLCASSLGVGDEQYFGPGTRLTVT.

The gene calls are TRBV7-9 and TRBJ1-2; maybe TRBD1 (6 bases). Germline CDR1 is SEHNR and CDR2 is FQNEAQ (reference sequence). The CDR3 extends over 15 amino acids. Between the trimmed V and J ends, which lost 1 base and 2 bases, there was a span of 11 bases. CDR3 region: CASSLDRDRNYGYTF. DNA for the CDR3: TGTGCCAGCAGCTTAGACAGGGACCGGAACTATGGCTACACCTTC. The complete variable domain, with remaining parts taken from reference TRBV7-9 and TRBJ1-2, reads DTGVSQNPRHKITKRGQNVTFRCDPISEHNRLYWYRQTLGQGPEFLTYFQNEAQLEKSRLLSDRFSAERPKGSFSTLEIQRTEQGDSAMYLCASSLDRDRNYGYTFGSGTRLTVV.

In its sample, this clonotype was seen a few times. The chain carries TRBV5-1 and TRBJ2-1, with D possibly matching TRBD2 (6 bases). The CDR3 has 14 residues. With 0 bases removed from V and 6 bases from J, the gap between germline ends came to 10 bases. The germline V gene has CDR1 SGHRS and CDR2 YFSETQ. CDR3 nucleotides: TGCGCCAGCAGCTTGGCACTAGCTGGCAATGAGCAGTTCTTC. This codes for CASSLALAGNEQFF.

This chain connects TRBV9 to TRBJ2-1; 13 bases are shared with TRBD2. With V trimmed by 0 bases and J by 10 bases, 10 bases remained unmatched. The CDR3 is made up of 17 amino acids. Germline CDR1 SGDLS, CDR2 YYNGEE. CDR3 sequence (DNA): TGTGCCAGCAGCGTAGCTGCTGGGACTAGCGGGGAGTGGGAGCAGTTCTTC. This encodes CASSVAAGTSGEWEQFF. Variable domain in full (rest from reference TRBV9 and TRBJ2-1): DSGVTQTPKHLITATGQRVTLRCSPRSGDLSVYWYQQSLDQGLQFLIQYYNGEERAKGNILERFSAQQFPDLHSELNLSSLELGDSALYFCASSVAAGTSGEWEQFFGPGTRLTVL.

The rearrangement joins TRBV4-1 to TRBJ1-4; no firm D call. This CDR3 region has 13 residues. V dropped 3 bases and J dropped 8 bases, with 10 bases sitting between them. Germline values: CDR1 MGHRA, CDR2 YSYEKL. The CDR3 protein is CASSQAVGEKLFF. In nucleotides, the CDR3 is TGCGCCAGCAGCCAGGCGGTTGGAGAAAAACTGTTTTTT.

The table lists this clonotype with a few counts. The chain carries TRBV29-1 and TRBJ1-1; no clear D. Germline CDR1 SQVTM, CDR2 ANQGSEA. V dropped 5 bases and J dropped 1 base, with 11 bases sitting between them. The CDR3 contains 13 residues. CDR3 nucleotides: TGCAGCGTTTCCACATCAGGGAACACTGAAGCTTTCTTT. As protein: CSVSTSGNTEAFF.

This clonotype was seen a handful of times. This chain connects TRBV6-2 or TRBV6-3 to TRBJ2-3, with 7 positions matching TRBD2. With 1 base clipped from V and 5 bases from J, the junction kept 9 bases outside the gene matches. The CDR3 consists of 16 residues. Germline CDR1 MNHEY, CDR2 SVGEGT. The DNA for the CDR3 is TGTGCCAGCAGTTACTTCTCGGGGGGAATGGGAGATACGCAGTATTTT. This encodes CASSYFSGGMGDTQYF.

This clonotype was seen a few times. The V gene is TRBV3-1, the J gene TRBJ1-5; no firm D call. V lost 4 bases and J lost 6, with 10 bases in between. From germline, CDR1 is LGHDT and CDR2 YNNKEL (reference sequence). There are 13 residues in the CDR3. As DNA, the CDR3 is TGTGCCAGCAGCCTTGCCACAGCTCAGCCCCAGCATTTT. It specifies CASSLATAQPQHF. The whole variable domain, remainder taken from reference TRBV3-1 and TRBJ1-5, is DTAVSQTPKYLVTQMGNDKSIKCEQNLGHDTMYWYKQDSKKFLKIMFSYNNKELIINETVPNRFSPKSPDKAHLNLHINSLELGDSAVYFCASSLATAQPQHFGDGTRLSIL.

A few counts support this clonotype. In DNA, the CDR3 is TGTGCCAGCAGCTTAATGTCCGGCAGGGGGAAAGACACCATATATTTT. Amino acids: CASSLMSGRGKDTIYF. This chain links TRBV7-2 with TRBJ1-3, with TRBD1 matching 7 bases. Per germline, CDR1 SGHTA and CDR2 FQGNSA. The CDR3 spans 16 residues. J lost 8 bases, V lost 2 bases, and 12 bases had no gene match.

This clonotype appeared a few times. The gene calls are TRBV21-1 and TRBJ2-4; the D call in the table, TRBD2, was not verified against the DNA. TRBV21-1 is described as a pseudogene. The CDR3 covers 13 residues. CDR3: CASRGGGCPIQYF. Here the CDR3 DNA reads TGTGCCAGCAGAGGGGGAGGGTGTCCCATTCAGTACTTC.

This clonotype was seen a handful of times. This chain joins TRBV6-2 or TRBV6-3 and TRBJ2-3; D is possibly TRBD1 (6 bases). Germline CDR1 MNHEY, CDR2 SVGEGT. The length of the CDR3 is 17 residues. Trimming took off 2 bases at V and 5 bases at J, with 20 bases between the two ends. The CDR3 here is CASSYRPWTVSGDTQYF. CDR3 in DNA: TGTGCCAGCAGTTACCGCCCGTGGACAGTGTCTGGAGATACGCAGTATTTT.

The V call is TRBV6-2 or TRBV6-3, the J call TRBJ2-7; D is unresolved. Trimming removed 5 bases from V and 4 bases from J, with 15 bases in between. The V gene's germline CDR1 is MNHEY and CDR2 SVGEGT. This CDR3 comprises 14 residues. CDR3 DNA sequence: TGTGCCAGCAGTGACGCATCGGCACCTTACGAGCAGTACGTC. Translated, it gives CASSDASAPYEQYV.

There are a few counts of this clonotype. V and J are TRBV12-3 or TRBV12-4 and TRBJ2-1, with D perhaps matching TRBD1 (6 bases). Trimming cost V 11 bases and J 8 bases, with 19 bases left between them. CDR3 length: 13 amino acids. The CDR3 sequence is CAGRPTGSDEQFF. The CDR3 DNA is TGTGCCGGCCGACCGACAGGATCGGATGAGCAGTTCTTC.

This clonotype was observed a few times. The chain joins TRBV5-1 to TRBJ2-1, with TRBD2 matching over 13 bases. This CDR3 spans 18 amino acids. Germline loops: CDR1 SGHRS, CDR2 YFSETQ. J was trimmed by 6 bases and V by 3 bases; bases with no gene match: 12. In DNA, the CDR3 is TGCGCCAGCAGCTCAAGGACTAGCGGGGGCCTATCGGCCAATGAGCAGTTCTTC. It specifies CASSSRTSGGLSANEQFF.

V usage is TRBV4-3 and J usage is TRBJ1-1, with TRBD1 as a possible D gene (5 bases). V shed 2 bases and J shed 5 bases, with 12 bases lying between them. The V gene's germline CDR1 is LGHNA and CDR2 YSLEER. The CDR3 spans 14 residues. CDR3 loop: CASSQTWGSTEAFF. CDR3 nucleotides: TGCGCCAGCAGCCAAACGTGGGGGAGTACTGAAGCTTTCTTT.

Only a few counts were recorded for this clonotype. The chain recombines TRBV7-2 with TRBJ1-2; a possible D gene is TRBD1 (6 bases). Germline values: CDR1 SGHTA, CDR2 FQGNSA. The length of the CDR3 is 15 residues. Trimming removed 1 base from V and 3 bases from J, with 12 bases in between. CDR3 residues: CASSLEAGDHYGYTF. The DNA of the CDR3 is TGTGCCAGCAGCTTAGAGGCAGGGGACCACTATGGCTACACCTTC.

The rearrangement links TRBV6-6 to TRBJ1-6; D not certain. CDR1 MNHNY and CDR2 SVGAGI come from the germline V gene (reference sequence). V was shortened by 5 bases and J by 7 bases, with 12 bases between the two germline ends. The CDR3 has 14 residues. CDR3 protein: CASSLGVANSPLHF. In DNA, the CDR3 is TGTGCCAGCAGTCTCGGGGTTGCGAATTCACCCCTCCACTTT.

Concerning this clonotype itself: Germline and junction disagree at one end, which may indicate a read error. V is TRBV5-1 and J is TRBJ2-7; D is perhaps TRBD1 or TRBD2 (5 bases each). The CDR3 has 14 residues. CDR1 is SGHRS and CDR2 is YFSETQ in the germline V gene. Here the CDR3 DNA reads TGCTCCAGCAGCTTGGAGGCAGGGAGCCCTAGATCCACCTTC. As protein: CSSSLEAGSPRSTF.

The chain recombines TRBV11-2 with TRBJ1-6; D gene unclear. V was clipped by 3 bases and J by 9 bases, with 6 bases between them. In germline, CDR1 is SGHAT, CDR2 FQNNGV. This CDR3 contains 12 residues. The DNA of the CDR3 is TGTGCCAGCAGCTTCTGGGGTTCACCCCTCCACTTT. Protein sequence: CASSFWGSPLHF.

The CDR3 region has the DNA TGTGCCACCAGTGATTTACGAAGACAGGAGAATGAGCAGTTCTTC. This codes for CATSDLRRQENEQFF. The chain uses TRBV24-1 and TRBJ2-1; tentatively, D is TRBD1 (6 bases). CDR1 is KGHDR and CDR2 is SFDVKD in the germline V gene. V was cut by 1 base and J by 7 bases, with 13 bases left in between. The CDR3 has 15 residues.

This rearrangement joins TRBV4-1 to TRBJ2-7; 9 positions match TRBD2. CDR3 length equals 12 residues. From germline, CDR1 is MGHRA and CDR2 YSYEKL. The ends lost 3 bases at V and 6 bases at J; junction bases unmatched: 0. The CDR3 loop reads CASSQGLAEQYF. As DNA, the CDR3 is TGCGCCAGCAGCCAGGGACTAGCCGAGCAGTACTTC.

The V gene is TRBV29-1, the J gene TRBJ1-1, with a weak D call TRBD1 (6 bases). The CDR3 runs 12 residues. The V gene lost 6 bases and the J gene lost 4 bases, with 12 bases spanning the gap. From germline, CDR1 is SQVTM and CDR2 ANQGSEA. DNA of the CDR3: TGCAGCGTGAAAGGGGGAGGCACTGAAGCTTTCTTT. Protein sequence: CSVKGGGTEAFF.

This clonotype was seen repeatedly, ten times or more. This sequence joins TRBV6-2 or TRBV6-3 and TRBJ1-1, with no clear D. Trimming removed 2 bases at V and 2 bases at J, with 3 bases between. Germline CDR1 and CDR2: MNHEY and SVGEGT. The length of the CDR3 is 12 residues. Written as DNA, the CDR3 is TGTGCCAGCAGTTACAGAAACACTGAAGCTTTCTTT. This gives the protein CASSYRNTEAFF.

In nucleotides, the CDR3 is TGTGCCAGCAGTTTCGGGGTAGGGACCTACGAGCAGTACGTC. Encoded protein: CASSFGVGTYEQYV. The rearrangement uses TRBV28 and TRBJ2-7; D possibly corresponds to TRBD2 (5 bases). Germline V gives CDR1 MDHEN, CDR2 SYDVKM. The CDR3 is 14 amino acids. V shed 3 bases and J shed 2 bases, with 11 bases lying between them.